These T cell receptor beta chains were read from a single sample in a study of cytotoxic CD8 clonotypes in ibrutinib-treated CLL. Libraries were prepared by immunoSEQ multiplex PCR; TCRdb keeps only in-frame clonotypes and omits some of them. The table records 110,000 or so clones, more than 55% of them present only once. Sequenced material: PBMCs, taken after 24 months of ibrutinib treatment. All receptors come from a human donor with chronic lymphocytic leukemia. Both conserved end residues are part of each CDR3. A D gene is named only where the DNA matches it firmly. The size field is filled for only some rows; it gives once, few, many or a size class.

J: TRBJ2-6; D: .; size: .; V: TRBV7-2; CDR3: CASSLRGFNVLTF; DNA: TGTGCCAGCAGCCTACGCGGGTTTAACGTCCTGACTTTC
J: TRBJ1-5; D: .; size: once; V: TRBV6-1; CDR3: CASSEIYSNQPQHF; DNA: TGTGCCAGCAGTGAAATATATAGCAATCAGCCCCAGCATTTT
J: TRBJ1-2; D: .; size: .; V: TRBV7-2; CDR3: CASSLSDYGYTF; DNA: TGTGCCAGCAGCTTAAGTGACTATGGCTACACCTTC
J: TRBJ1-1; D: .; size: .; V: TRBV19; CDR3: CASSTKGRAGTEAFF; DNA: TGTGCCAGTAGTACGAAGGGAAGAGCTGGCACTGAAGCTTTCTTT
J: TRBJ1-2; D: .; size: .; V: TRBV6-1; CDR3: CASSLTGNYGYTF; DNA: TGTGCCAGCAGCCTAACAGGGAACTATGGCTACACCTTC
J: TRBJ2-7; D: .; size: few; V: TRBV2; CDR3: CASSVDATSYEQYF; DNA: TGTGCCAGCAGTGTCGATGCGACCTCCTACGAGCAGTACTTC
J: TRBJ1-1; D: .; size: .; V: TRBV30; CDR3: CAWNPVGGTEAFF; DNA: TGTGCCTGGAACCCGGTGGGAGGCACTGAAGCTTTCTTT
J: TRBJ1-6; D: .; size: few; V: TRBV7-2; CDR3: CASSLGPADPLHF; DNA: TGTGCCAGCAGTTTAGGGCCCGCGGACCCCCTCCACTTT
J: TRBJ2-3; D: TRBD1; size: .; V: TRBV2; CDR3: CASSQGAASTDTQYF; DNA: TGTGCCAGCTCCCAGGGGGCCGCTAGCACAGATACGCAGTATTTT
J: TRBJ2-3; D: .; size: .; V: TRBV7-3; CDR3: CASSSSGTSTDTQYF; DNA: TGTGCCAGCAGCTCATCAGGGACTAGCACAGATACGCAGTATTTT
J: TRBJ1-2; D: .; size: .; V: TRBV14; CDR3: CASSQVGNGYTF; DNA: TGTGCCAGCAGCCAAGTGGGTAACGGCTACACCTTC
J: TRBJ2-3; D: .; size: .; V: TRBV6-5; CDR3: CASRLALDTDTQYF; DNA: TGTGCCAGCAGACTAGCTCTAGACACAGATACGCAGTATTTT
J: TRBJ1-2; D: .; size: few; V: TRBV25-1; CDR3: CASSESRGEAYGYTF; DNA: TGTGCCAGCAGTGAATCCCGGGGCGAGGCCTATGGCTACACCTTC
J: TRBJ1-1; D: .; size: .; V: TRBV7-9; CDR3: CASSPPGAFF; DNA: TGTGCCAGCAGCCCGCCAGGAGCTTTCTTT
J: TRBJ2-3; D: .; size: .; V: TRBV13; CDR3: CASSFVDSTDTQYF; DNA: TGTGCCAGCAGCTTCGTTGACTCAACAGATACGCAGTATTTT
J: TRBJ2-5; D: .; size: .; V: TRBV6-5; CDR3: CASSYGTLKSVGAQYF; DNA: TGTGCCAGCAGTTACGGGACCCTCAAGTCGGTGGGGGCCCAGTACTTC
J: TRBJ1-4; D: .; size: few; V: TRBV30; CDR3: CAWSPRTLGEKLFF; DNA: TGTGCCTGGAGTCCCAGGACCCTTGGAGAAAAACTGTTTTTT
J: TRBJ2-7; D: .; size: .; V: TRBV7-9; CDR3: CASSARVGNEQYF; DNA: TGTGCCAGCAGCGCCAGGGTTGGGAACGAGCAGTACTTC
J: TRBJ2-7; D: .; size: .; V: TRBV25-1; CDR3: CASSAGDSYEQYF; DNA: TGTGCCAGCAGTGCGGGGGACTCCTACGAGCAGTACTTC
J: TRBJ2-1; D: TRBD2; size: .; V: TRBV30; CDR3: CAWNRGGSDEQFF; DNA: TGTGCCTGGAACCGCGGGGGTTCTGATGAGCAGTTCTTC
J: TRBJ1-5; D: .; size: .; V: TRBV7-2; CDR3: CASSLDPGVTQPQHF; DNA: TGTGCCAGCAGCTTAGATCCGGGCGTCACTCAGCCCCAGCATTTT
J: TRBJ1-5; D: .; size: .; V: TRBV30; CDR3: CAWDSGSNQPQHF; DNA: TGTGCCTGGGACAGCGGTAGCAATCAGCCCCAGCATTTT
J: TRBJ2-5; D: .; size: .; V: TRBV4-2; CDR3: CASSQALGETQYF; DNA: TGTGCCAGCAGCCAAGCCCTAGGGGAGACCCAGTACTTC
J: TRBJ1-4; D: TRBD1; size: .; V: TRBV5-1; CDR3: CASSSGGANEKLFF; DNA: TGCGCCAGCAGCTCAGGGGGCGCTAATGAAAAACTGTTTTTT
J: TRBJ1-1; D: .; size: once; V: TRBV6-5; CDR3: CASSRDKNTEAFF; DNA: TGTGCCAGCAGCCGGGACAAGAACACTGAAGCTTTCTTT